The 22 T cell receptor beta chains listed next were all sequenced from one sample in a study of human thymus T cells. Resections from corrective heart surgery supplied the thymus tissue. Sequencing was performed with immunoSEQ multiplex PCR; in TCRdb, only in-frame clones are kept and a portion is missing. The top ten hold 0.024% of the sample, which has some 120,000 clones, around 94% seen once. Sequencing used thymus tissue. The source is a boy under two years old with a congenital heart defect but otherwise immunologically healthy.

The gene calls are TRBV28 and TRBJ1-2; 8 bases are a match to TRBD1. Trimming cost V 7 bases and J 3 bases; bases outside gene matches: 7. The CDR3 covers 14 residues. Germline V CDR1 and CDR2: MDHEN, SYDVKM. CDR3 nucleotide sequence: TGTGCCAGCACCTACCCGGACAGGGACTATGGCTACACCTTC. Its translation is CASTYPDRDYGYTF.

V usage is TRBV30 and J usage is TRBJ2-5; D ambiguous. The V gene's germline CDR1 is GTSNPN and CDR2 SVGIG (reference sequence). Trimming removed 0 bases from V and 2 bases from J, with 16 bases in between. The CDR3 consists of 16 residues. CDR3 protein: CAWSVWQGSSQETQYF. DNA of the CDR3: TGTGCCTGGAGTGTATGGCAAGGATCCTCTCAAGAGACCCAGTACTTC.

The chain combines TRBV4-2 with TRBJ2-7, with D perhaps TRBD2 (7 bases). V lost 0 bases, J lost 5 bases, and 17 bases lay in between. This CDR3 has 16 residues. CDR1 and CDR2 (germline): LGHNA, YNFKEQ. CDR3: CASSQDIGGPLDEQYF. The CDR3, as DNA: TGTGCCAGCAGCCAAGATATCGGGGGGCCTTTGGACGAGCAGTACTTC.

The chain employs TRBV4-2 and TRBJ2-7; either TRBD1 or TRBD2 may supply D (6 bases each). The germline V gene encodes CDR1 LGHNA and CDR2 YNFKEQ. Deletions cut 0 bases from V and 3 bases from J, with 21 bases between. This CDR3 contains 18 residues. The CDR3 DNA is TGTGCCAGCAGCCAAGACTCGAGGGGGGAGCCGGGTTTCTACGAGCAGTACTTC. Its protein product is CASSQDSRGEPGFYEQYF.

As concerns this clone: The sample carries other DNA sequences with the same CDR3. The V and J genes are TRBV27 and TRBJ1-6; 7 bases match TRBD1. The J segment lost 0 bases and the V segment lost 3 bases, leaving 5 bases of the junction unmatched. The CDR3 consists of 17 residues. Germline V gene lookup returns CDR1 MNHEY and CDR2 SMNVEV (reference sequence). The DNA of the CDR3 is TGTGCCAGCAGTTTGGGTCGACAGGGCTCCTATAATTCACCCCTCCACTTT. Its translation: CASSLGRQGSYNSPLHF.

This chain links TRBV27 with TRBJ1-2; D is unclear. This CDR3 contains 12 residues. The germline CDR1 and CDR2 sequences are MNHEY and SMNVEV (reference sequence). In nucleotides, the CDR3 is TGTGTCACCAAGACCGAGGGCTATGGCTACACCTTC. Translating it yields CVTKTEGYGYTF.

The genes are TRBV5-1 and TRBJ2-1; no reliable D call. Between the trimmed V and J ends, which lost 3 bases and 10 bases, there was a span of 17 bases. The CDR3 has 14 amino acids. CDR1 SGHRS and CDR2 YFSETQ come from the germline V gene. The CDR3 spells CASSSQVFGDEQFF. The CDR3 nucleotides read TGCGCCAGCAGCTCCCAGGTTTTTGGCGACGAGCAGTTCTTC.

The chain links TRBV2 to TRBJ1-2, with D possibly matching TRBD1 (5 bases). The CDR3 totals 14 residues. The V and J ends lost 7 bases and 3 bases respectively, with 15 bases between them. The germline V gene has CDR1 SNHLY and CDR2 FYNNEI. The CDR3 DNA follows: TGTGCCAGCATGGGGACGGAGGGTGACTATGGCTACACCTTC. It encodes CASMGTEGDYGYTF.

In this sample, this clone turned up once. The CDR3, as DNA: TGTGCCAGCAGTCGGGACATGGGAGGGCCCCAGCATTTT. This sequence encodes CASSRDMGGPQHF. V usage is TRBV28 and J usage is TRBJ1-5; a weak D match, TRBD1 (6 bases). CDR3 length equals 13 residues. Trimming took off 5 bases at V and 9 bases at J, with 14 bases between the two ends. Germline loops: CDR1 MDHEN, CDR2 SYDVKM.

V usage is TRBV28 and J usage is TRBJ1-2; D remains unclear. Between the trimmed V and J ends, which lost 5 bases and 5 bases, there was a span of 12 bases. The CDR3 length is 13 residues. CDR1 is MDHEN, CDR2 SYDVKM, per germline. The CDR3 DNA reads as TGTGCCAGCAGTGGAAGGGTCTATTATGGCTACACCTTC. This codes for CASSGRVYYGYTF.

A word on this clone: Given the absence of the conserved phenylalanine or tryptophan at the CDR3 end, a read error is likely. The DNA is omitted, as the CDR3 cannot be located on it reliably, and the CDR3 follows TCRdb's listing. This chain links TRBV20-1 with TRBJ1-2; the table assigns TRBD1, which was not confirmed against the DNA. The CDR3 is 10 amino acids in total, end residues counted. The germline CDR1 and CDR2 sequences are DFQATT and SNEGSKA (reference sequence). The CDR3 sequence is CSARGSGRPL.

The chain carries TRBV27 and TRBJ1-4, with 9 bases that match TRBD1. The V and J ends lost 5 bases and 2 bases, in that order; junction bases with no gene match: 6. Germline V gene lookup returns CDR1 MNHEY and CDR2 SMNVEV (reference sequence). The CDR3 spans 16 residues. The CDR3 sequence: CASSTRTGETNEKLFF. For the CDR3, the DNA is TGTGCCAGCAGTACCCGGACAGGGGAGACTAATGAAAAACTGTTTTTT.

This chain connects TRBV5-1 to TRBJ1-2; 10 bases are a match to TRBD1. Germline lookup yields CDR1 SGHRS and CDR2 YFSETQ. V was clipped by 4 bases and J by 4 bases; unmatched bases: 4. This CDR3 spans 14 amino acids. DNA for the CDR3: TGCGCCAGCAGCCCCAGGACAGGGGGCTATGGCTACACCTTC. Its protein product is CASSPRTGGYGYTF. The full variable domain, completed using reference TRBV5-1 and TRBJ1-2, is KAGVTQTPRYLIKTRGQQVTLSCSPISGHRSVSWYQQTPGQGLQFLFEYFSETQRNKGNFPGRFSGRQFSNSRSEMNVSTLELGDSALYLCASSPRTGGYGYTFGSGTRLTVV.

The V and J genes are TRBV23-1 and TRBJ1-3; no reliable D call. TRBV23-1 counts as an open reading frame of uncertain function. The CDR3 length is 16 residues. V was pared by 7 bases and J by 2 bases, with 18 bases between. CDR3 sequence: CASTLGRREAGNTIYF. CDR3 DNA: TGCGCCAGCACCCTTGGGAGGAGGGAAGCTGGAAACACCATATATTTT.

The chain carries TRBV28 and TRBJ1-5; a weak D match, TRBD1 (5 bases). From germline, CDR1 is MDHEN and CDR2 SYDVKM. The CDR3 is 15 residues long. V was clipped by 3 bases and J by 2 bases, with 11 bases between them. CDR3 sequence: CASSLGGVGNQPQHF. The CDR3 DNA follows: TGTGCCAGCAGTTTGGGGGGGGTAGGCAATCAGCCCCAGCATTTT.

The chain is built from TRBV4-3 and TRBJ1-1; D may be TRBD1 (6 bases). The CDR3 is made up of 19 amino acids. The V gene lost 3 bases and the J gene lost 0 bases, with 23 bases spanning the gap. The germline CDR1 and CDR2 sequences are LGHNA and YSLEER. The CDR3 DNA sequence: TGCGCCAGCAGCCACTGGAGAATCACAGGGCGGGAAATGAACACTGAAGCTTTCTTT. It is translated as CASSHWRITGREMNTEAFF.

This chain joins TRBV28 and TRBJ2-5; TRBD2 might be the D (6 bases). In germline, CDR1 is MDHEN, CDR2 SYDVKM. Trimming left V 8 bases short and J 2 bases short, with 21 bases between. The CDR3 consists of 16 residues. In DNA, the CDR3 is TGTGCCAGCGTGGACCGAAGGGTAGGGAGGCAAGAGACCCAGTACTTC. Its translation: CASVDRRVGRQETQYF. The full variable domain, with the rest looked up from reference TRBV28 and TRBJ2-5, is DVKVTQSSRYLVKRTGEKVFLECVQDMDHENMFWYRQDPGLGLRLIYFSYDVKMKEKGDIPEGYSVSREKKERFSLILESASTNQTSMYLCASVDRRVGRQETQYFGPGTRLLVL.

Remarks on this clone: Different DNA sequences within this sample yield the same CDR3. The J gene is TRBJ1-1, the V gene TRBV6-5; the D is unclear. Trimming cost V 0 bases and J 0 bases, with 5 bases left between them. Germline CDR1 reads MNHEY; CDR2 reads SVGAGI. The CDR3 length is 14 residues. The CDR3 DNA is TGTGCCAGCAGTTACTCGGGTGTGAACACTGAAGCTTTCTTT. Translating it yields CASSYSGVNTEAFF.

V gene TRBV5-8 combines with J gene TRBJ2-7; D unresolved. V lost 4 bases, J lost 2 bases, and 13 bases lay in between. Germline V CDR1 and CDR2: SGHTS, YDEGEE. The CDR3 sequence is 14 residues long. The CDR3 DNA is TGTGCCAGCAGCCTTGCGGCGTCCGCCTACGAGCAGTACTTC. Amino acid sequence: CASSLAASAYEQYF.

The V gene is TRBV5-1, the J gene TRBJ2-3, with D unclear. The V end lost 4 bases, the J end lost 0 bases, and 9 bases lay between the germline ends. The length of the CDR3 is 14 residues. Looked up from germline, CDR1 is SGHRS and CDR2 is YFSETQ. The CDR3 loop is CASSTQDSTDTQYF. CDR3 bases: TGCGCCAGCAGCACACAAGACAGCACAGATACGCAGTATTTT.

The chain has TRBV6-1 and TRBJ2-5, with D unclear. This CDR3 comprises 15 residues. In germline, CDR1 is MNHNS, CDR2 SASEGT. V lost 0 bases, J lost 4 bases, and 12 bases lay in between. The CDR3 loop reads CASSEAQADGETQYF. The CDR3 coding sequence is TGTGCCAGCAGTGAAGCGCAGGCCGATGGAGAGACCCAGTACTTC.

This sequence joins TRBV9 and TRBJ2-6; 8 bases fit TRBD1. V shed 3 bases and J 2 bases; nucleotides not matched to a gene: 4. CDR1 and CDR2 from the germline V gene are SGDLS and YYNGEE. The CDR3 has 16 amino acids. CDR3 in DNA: TGTGCCAGCAGCGGCAAACAGGGGGCTGGGGCCAACGTCCTGACTTTC. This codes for CASSGKQGAGANVLTF.